This T cell receptor beta chain was recorded in a study of OX40 agonist ivuxolimab in advanced cancers. At the level of the whole study: Ivuxolimab, which targeted the costimulatory receptor OX40 (CD134), was an agonistic, fully human IgG2 monoclonal antibody. The point of sequencing TCRbeta in the periphery was to test whether ivuxolimab changed TCR sequence diversity and drove clonal T-cell expansion. Prior anti-PD-1, anti-PD-L1 or anti-CTLA-4 therapy was permitted, and approximately 42% of dose-escalation patients had received checkpoint inhibitors. Of the approximately 54 patients in dose escalation, some 19 had hepatocellular carcinoma, some 15 had melanoma, 9 had renal cell carcinoma and 9 had head and neck cancer. In the dose-escalation cohort, more than 80% of patients were male, and the mean age was around 60 years with a range of roughly 23 to 79. Three dose-escalation patients achieved partial responses, one with hepatocellular carcinoma and two with cutaneous melanoma. Intravenous ivuxolimab was administered to patients every 2 weeks at six dose levels: 0.01, 0.1, 0.3, 1.5, 3 and 10 mg/kg. The paper describes the monotherapy dose-escalation part (N of about 52 patients) of the phase I trial of ivuxolimab.

Summary of the overall study and its limitations: In the 0.1-3.0 mg/kg groups, partial responders were among the patients with the lowest normalized peripheral clonal expansion, particularly in CD8+ T cells. Low levels of normalized T-cell clonal expansion were also seen in some nonresponding patients. At doses from 0.1 to 3.0 mg/kg, clonal expansion was seen in both CD4+ and CD8+ blood T cells between baseline and week 6. The antigen specificity of the clonally expanded peripheral T cells was not determined. After ivuxolimab, more expanded clones were found on average in CD8+ T cells than in CD4+ T cells.

Comment on this clone: Which antigen it targets is not known. Per-base quality was not reported, and no clone a single base away is much larger than it.

To sequence the TCRbeta CDR3 region, genomic DNA was isolated from the sorted cells. The immunoSEQ Assay was used for sequencing of TCRbeta CDR3 regions. The immuneACCESS repertoire file appears here via TCRdb, limited to in-frame rearrangements. These files lack a portion of the clones; in checked studies, under half of the deficit traces to unresolved V genes, and the cause of the others is not known. This sample gives fewer than 45,000 clones in total; more than 80% of them show up just once. The ten largest make up approximately 15% of the sample. V is reduced by 7 bases and J by 6 bases, leaving a spacing of 12 bases between them. CDR1 MNHEY and CDR2 SMNVEV were looked up in the germline V gene (reference sequence). Inclusive of the bounding cysteine and phenylalanine, the CDR3 is 13 residues long. Only CDR3 DNA is held: 39 bases, read in frame from base 1. Patients with a history of autoimmune disease or receiving systemic immunosuppression were excluded from the trial. In every dose cohort, peripheral blood was drawn for TCR sequencing at baseline, cycle 4 day 1, and cycle 7 day 1. The samples were drawn from a first-in-human, open-label, multicenter phase I dose-escalation trial of ivuxolimab. Adults with locally advanced or metastatic melanoma, renal cell, hepatocellular, or head and neck squamous cell carcinoma were enrolled in the trial. CD4+ and CD8+ T cells were sorted separately from peripheral blood before TCR sequencing.

This chain joins TRBV27 to TRBJ2-2, with the D assignment possibly TRBD1 or TRBD2, given 5 matching bases for each. The source was CD4+ or CD8+ T cells sorted from blood, collected in a trial of the OX40 agonist ivuxolimab. The receptor was isolated from an adult with an advanced solid tumor such as melanoma, head and neck, liver or kidney cancer. The bases read TGTGCCAGCACCCGGATGGGGGCCGGGGAGCTGTTTTTT. Its protein is CASTRMGAGELFF.